This note documents a single T cell receptor (beta chain) sequence. What it binds is not known. Ophthalmopathy in the patients scored at least 3 on Clinical Activity Score and at least 4 on NOSPECS grade, lasting under 3 months. Diagnoses used clinical symptoms, serum thyroxine and TRAb, thyroid ultrasound and orbital computed tomography. This sample is drawn from a study of T cells in Graves' hyperthyroidism and ophthalmopathy. The study's findings and limits: It was a median around 6 months before onset that the model predicted ophthalmopathy. Blood held most thyroid clonotypes expanded above 0.001 frequency.

The investigators amplified TCR beta CDR3 regions from RNA transcripts. The HTBI set primed first-round TCR CDR3 RT-PCR. TCRdb itself ran the multiplex PCR reads through MiXCR, one entry per CDR3 protein. The sample shows 550,000 to 600,000 distinct CDR3 sequences, over 12% of them seen only once. The sample comprised blood. The TCR originated in a woman between 18 and 29 years old with Graves' ophthalmopathy.

The CDR3: CASREQAFATNEKLFF. For the CDR3, the DNA is TGTGCCAGTCGGGAACAGGCCTTTGCAACTAATGAAAAACTGTTTTTT. The chain has TRBV19 and TRBJ1-4, with D possibly TRBD1 on 5 matching bases. The CDR3 extends over 16 amino acids. The germline gives CDR1 LNHDA, CDR2 SQIVND (reference sequence). The V gene lost 8 bases and the J gene lost 0 bases, with 16 bases spanning the gap.